This T cell receptor (beta chain) was sequenced in a study of cytomegalovirus exposure and HLA in healthy donors. Primers for the PCR totalled 60 Vbeta and 13 Jbeta. Clones were sequenced by immunoSEQ multiplex PCR, and TCRdb holds only the in-frame ones, with some missing. Its listing shows about 79,000 clones. Trimming cost V 4 bases and J 7 bases; bases outside gene matches: 5. CDR1 and CDR2 (germline): SGHRS, YFSETQ. The CDR3 is made up of 14 amino acids. The rearrangement joins TRBV5-1 to TRBJ1-4; 9 bases are shared with TRBD1. Sample: PBMCs. This receptor was taken from a man aged 30 to 45 in good health and CMV-seronegative. The CDR3 DNA reads as TGCGCCAGCAGCCCCCAGGACAGGGGTGAAAAACTGTTTTTT. Translation: CASSPQDRGEKLFF.